The 2 T cell receptor beta chains reported below all come from one sample, sequenced in a study of metastatic and nonmetastatic thyroid tumors. TCRdb re-clonotyped the PCR reads through MiXCR. The sample lists roughly 9,500 clones; about 28% were seen once. Every patient was untreated before thyroid surgery. Sequencing was carried out using tumor tissue. These receptor sequences come from a female donor with papillary thyroid cancer or a benign thyroid nodule (not recorded which). Some clones in this sample may be carry-over from other donors' samples.

The table lists this clone with many counts. The CDR3 reads CASRTSGVLLNEQFF. CDR3 DNA: TGTGCCAGTAGGACTAGCGGGGTCCTTTTGAATGAGCAGTTCTTC. V gene TRBV19 combines with J gene TRBJ2-1; 11 bases map to TRBD2. The J segment lost 7 bases and the V segment lost 6 bases, leaving 8 bases of the junction unmatched. CDR1 is LNHDA, CDR2 SQIVND, per germline (reference sequence). This CDR3 has 15 amino acids.

This clone came up many times. V usage is TRBV3-1 and J usage is TRBJ1-1; 7 bases agree with TRBD1. The CDR3 runs 17 residues. Germline lookup yields CDR1 LGHDT and CDR2 YNNKEL (reference sequence). J was trimmed by 0 bases and V by 4 bases; bases with no gene match: 11. The CDR3 DNA reads as TGTGCCAGCAGCCGAAGGGGACAGCTCCTAGTGAACACTGAAGCTTTCTTT. The encoded protein is CASSRRGQLLVNTEAFF.